This T cell receptor beta chain was retrieved from a study of technical replicates of blood from a few donors. This clone appeared once. The CDR3 has 10 amino acids. CDR1 and CDR2 (germline): SQVTM, ANQGSEA. V lost 4 bases and J 4 bases, leaving 4 bases between the germline ends. Sequencing was performed with immunoSEQ multiplex PCR; in TCRdb, only in-frame clones are kept and a portion is missing. The sample contains tens of thousands of clones, 90% to 98% of which appear only once. The source is a human donor in good health. V is TRBV29-1 and J is TRBJ2-5; D is uncertain. Source material: T cells isolated from PBMCs. The CDR3, as DNA: TGCAGCGTTGTAGCAGAGACCCAGTACTTC. It yields the protein CSVVAETQYF.